One and the same sample provided the 16 T cell receptor beta chains below, sequenced in a study of CD8 T cells in ankylosing spondylitis. TCRdb fed the 5' RACE reads into MiXCR, producing one record per CDR3 protein. This sample carries around 330,000 distinct CDR3 sequences, more than 9% of them seen once, and the ten largest clones take about 10%. Sequencing used blood, either unsorted or a sorted T cell fraction (not recorded which). All receptors come from a female donor with ankylosing spondylitis or in good health (not recorded which).

This clonotype was seen ten or more times. V is TRBV12-3 or TRBV12-4 and J is TRBJ2-7; D is ambiguous. The ends were cut back, 3 bases at V and 6 bases at J, with 9 bases in the middle. The CDR3 contains 12 residues. This CDR3 is CASSFTPSEQYF. DNA of the CDR3: TGTGCCAGCAGTTTTACCCCCAGCGAGCAGTACTTC.

In this sample, this clonotype turned up many times. This CDR3 reads CASSQDRDDEQFF. The DNA for the CDR3 is TGTGCCAGCAGCCAAGACAGGGATGATGAGCAGTTCTTC. The J gene is TRBJ2-1, the V gene TRBV7-9, with 7 bases fitting TRBD1. Trimming removed 5 bases from V and 8 bases from J; junction bases left unmatched: 6. This CDR3 region has 13 residues. Germline CDR1 SEHNR, CDR2 FQNEAQ (reference sequence).

The J gene is TRBJ1-5, the V gene TRBV20-1, with 11 bases that match TRBD1. Trimming cost V 6 bases and J 2 bases; bases outside gene matches: 6. The CDR3 contains 15 residues. Germline CDR1 DFQATT, CDR2 SNEGSKA (reference sequence). The CDR3 DNA follows: TGCAGTGCCACCGGACAGGGGGCTCGCAATCAGCCCCAGCATTTT. As protein: CSATGQGARNQPQHF.

This chain uses TRBV30 with TRBJ2-2, with D perhaps matching TRBD2 (6 bases). Germline V gene lookup returns CDR1 GTSNPN and CDR2 SVGIG (reference sequence). CDR3 length: 12 residues. V gave up 8 bases and J gave up 4 bases, with 11 bases separating them. This CDR3 reads CAGGIGTGELFF. The CDR3 DNA follows: TGTGCCGGGGGGATCGGCACCGGGGAGCTGTTTTTT.

The chain combines TRBV5-1 with TRBJ1-5, with TRBD1 as a possible D gene (5 bases). V lost 0 bases and J 8 bases, leaving 21 bases between the germline ends. Germline V gene sequence: CDR1 SGHRS, CDR2 YFSETQ. There are 17 residues in the CDR3. The CDR3 loop is CASSLALGPGAGEPQHF. The DNA for the CDR3 is TGCGCCAGCAGCTTGGCCTTAGGACCCGGGGCCGGGGAGCCCCAGCATTTT. The complete variable domain, with remaining parts taken from reference TRBV5-1 and TRBJ1-5, reads KAGVTQTPRYLIKTRGQQVTLSCSPISGHRSVSWYQQTPGQGLQFLFEYFSETQRNKGNFPGRFSGRQFSNSRSEMNVSTLELGDSALYLCASSLALGPGAGEPQHFGDGTRLSIL.

Ten or more counts support this clonotype. The chain couples TRBV20-1 to TRBJ1-1; 10 bases agree with TRBD1. CDR1 DFQATT and CDR2 SNEGSKA come from the germline V gene (reference sequence). CDR3 length equals 18 residues. Losses at the gene ends were 1 base for V and 1 base for J; bases not matched to a gene: 12. The CDR3 spells CSARGEWGTGDGNTEAFF. In DNA form, the CDR3 reads TGCAGTGCTAGAGGAGAATGGGGGACAGGGGACGGGAACACTGAAGCTTTCTTT.

This clonotype appeared a few times. Here the CDR3 reads CASSLGQLTIYNEQFF. DNA for the CDR3: TGTGCCAGCAGCTTAGGACAGCTAACCATCTACAATGAGCAGTTCTTC. The V and J genes are TRBV7-6 and TRBJ2-1, with a possible D match to TRBD1 (5 bases). Trimming left V 1 base short and J 3 bases short, with 13 bases between. The V gene's germline CDR1 is SGHVS and CDR2 FNYEAQ. The CDR3 has 16 amino acids.

This clonotype was counted ten times or more. The chain uses TRBV6-1 and TRBJ2-3; 10 nucleotides line up with TRBD1. V gave up 6 bases and J gave up 3 bases; unmatched junction bases: 6. The CDR3 runs to 15 residues. Germline V gives CDR1 MNHNS, CDR2 SASEGT. Written as DNA, the CDR3 is TGTGCCAGCAGACCCGGACAGGGGGAGACAGATACGCAGTATTTT. It yields the protein CASRPGQGETDTQYF.

Only one count was recorded for this clonotype. The genes are TRBV3-1 and TRBJ2-7, with TRBD2 as a possible D gene (5 bases). Germline loops: CDR1 LGHDT, CDR2 YNNKEL (reference sequence). Trimming left V 0 bases short and J 3 bases short, with 15 bases between. This CDR3 region has 16 residues. In nucleotides, the CDR3 is TGTGCCAGCAGCCAAGATTCCCAGAGGACTGACTACGAGCAGTACTTC. Encoded protein: CASSQDSQRTDYEQYF.

This clonotype came up many times. V usage is TRBV7-9 and J usage is TRBJ2-4; D remains unclear. The CDR3 has 13 residues. The germline V and J ends were trimmed by 8 bases and 5 bases, with 13 bases remaining between them. Germline-derived CDR1 and CDR2 are SEHNR and FQNEAQ (reference sequence). The DNA for the CDR3 is TGTGCCAGCTCTGAGCCTGGAGAAAACATTCAGTACTTC. Its protein is CASSEPGENIQYF.

The table lists this clonotype with many counts. The chain joins TRBV5-8 to TRBJ2-5; 12 nucleotides agree with TRBD1. CDR3 length: 14 amino acids. The V gene end was trimmed by 3 bases and the J gene end by 4 bases; junction bases not matched to a gene: 1. CDR1 is SGHTS and CDR2 is YDEGEE in the germline V gene. The CDR3 nucleotides are TGTGCCAGCAGCTGGGACAGGGGGCGAGAGACCCAGTACTTC. Its translation is CASSWDRGRETQYF.

This clonotype was detected ten times or more. The chain joins TRBV12-3 or TRBV12-4 to TRBJ2-1, with 8 bases that match TRBD1. The CDR3 sequence is 15 residues long. V shed 6 bases, J shed 3 bases, and the junction held 7 bases outside the gene matches. The CDR3 DNA sequence: TGTGCCAGCAGCCTTCGCACAGGGGGCTACAATGAGCAGTTCTTC. Protein product: CASSLRTGGYNEQFF.

This clonotype was observed many times. The V call is TRBV15, the J call TRBJ2-7; the D is unclear. V lost 2 bases to trimming and J lost 3 bases, with 8 bases between them. CDR1 and CDR2 from the germline V gene are LNHNV and YYDKDF (reference sequence). The CDR3 runs to 13 residues. The DNA of the CDR3 is TGTGCCACCAGCAGAATCGTGAACTACGAGCAGTACTTC. It yields the protein CATSRIVNYEQYF.

The V call is TRBV12-3 or TRBV12-4, the J call TRBJ2-1; possibly TRBD1 for D (6 bases). V lost 6 bases to trimming and J lost 6 bases, with 12 bases between them. The CDR3 has 13 residues. This CDR3 is CASRLTGRNEQFF. The CDR3 DNA is TGTGCCAGCAGGTTAACAGGGCGCAATGAGCAGTTCTTC.

This clonotype was seen ten or more times. The chain is built from TRBV18 and TRBJ2-1; D remains unclear. The germline V gene has CDR1 KGHSH and CDR2 LQKENI. The CDR3 runs to 12 residues. Trimming shortened V by 3 bases and J by 8 bases, and 8 bases separated the two germline ends. The CDR3 sequence: CASSPRGDEQFF. CDR3 DNA: TGTGCCAGCTCACCCCGAGGCGATGAGCAGTTCTTC.

This clonotype was observed many times. This sequence joins TRBV6-1 and TRBJ2-2; 9 positions match TRBD2. With V trimmed by 2 bases and J by 6 bases, 7 bases remained unmatched. Per germline, CDR1 MNHNS and CDR2 SASEGT. CDR3 length: 16 amino acids. CDR3 nucleotide sequence: TGTGCCAGCAGTGAAATTCCTAGCGGGGTAGCCGGGGAGCTGTTTTTT. It specifies CASSEIPSGVAGELFF.